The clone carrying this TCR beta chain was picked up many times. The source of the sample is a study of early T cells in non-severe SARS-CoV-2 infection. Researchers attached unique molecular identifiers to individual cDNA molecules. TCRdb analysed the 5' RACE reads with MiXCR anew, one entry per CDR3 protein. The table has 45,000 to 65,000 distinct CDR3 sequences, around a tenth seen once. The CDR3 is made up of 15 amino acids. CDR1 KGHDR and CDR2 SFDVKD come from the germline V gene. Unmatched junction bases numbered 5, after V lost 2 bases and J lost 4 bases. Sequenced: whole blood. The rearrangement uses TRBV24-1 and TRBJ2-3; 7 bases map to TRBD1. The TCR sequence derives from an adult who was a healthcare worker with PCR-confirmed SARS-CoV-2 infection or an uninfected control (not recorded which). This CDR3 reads CATSDYDRVADTQYF. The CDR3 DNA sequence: TGTGCCACCAGTGATTATGACAGGGTCGCAGATACGCAGTATTTT.